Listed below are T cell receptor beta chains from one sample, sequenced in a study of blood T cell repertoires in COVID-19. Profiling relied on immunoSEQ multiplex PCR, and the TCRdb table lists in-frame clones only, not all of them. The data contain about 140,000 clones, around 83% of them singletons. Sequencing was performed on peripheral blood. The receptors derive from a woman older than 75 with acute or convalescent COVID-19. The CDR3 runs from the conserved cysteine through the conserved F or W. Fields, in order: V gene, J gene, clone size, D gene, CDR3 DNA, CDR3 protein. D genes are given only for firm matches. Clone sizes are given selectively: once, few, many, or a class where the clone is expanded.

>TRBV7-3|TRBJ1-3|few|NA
TGTGCCAGCAGCTCTAGGGGGGGCTCTGGAAACACCATATATTTT
CASSSRGGSGNTIYF
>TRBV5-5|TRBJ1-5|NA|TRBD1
TGTGCCAGCAGCTTGTGGTGGGCAGGGGGCGGTCAGCCCCAGCATTTT
CASSLWWAGGGQPQHF
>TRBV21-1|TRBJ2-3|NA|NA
TGTGCCAGCCGAAGGGGCGAGTCTTACACAGATACGCAGTATTTT
CASRRGESYTDTQYF
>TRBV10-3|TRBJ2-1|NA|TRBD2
TGTGCCATCAGTACTCCCGGGACTAGCGGATACAATGAGCAGTTCTTC
CAISTPGTSGYNEQFF
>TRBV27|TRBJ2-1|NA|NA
TGTGCCAGCAGTTTAGGGGGGGCTGTTGAGCAGTTCTTC
CASSLGGAVEQFF
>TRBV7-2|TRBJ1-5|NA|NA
TGTGCCAGCAGCTGGGTCGTGGAGCAGCCCCAGCATTTT
CASSWVVEQPQHF
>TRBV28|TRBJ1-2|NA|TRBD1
TGTGCCAGCAGCCGCCTTACAGGGGGGGAATATGGCTACACCTTC
CASSRLTGGEYGYTF
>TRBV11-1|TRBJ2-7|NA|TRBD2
TGTGCCAGCAGCTTTTGGACTAGCGTATCCTACGAGCAGTACTTC
CASSFWTSVSYEQYF
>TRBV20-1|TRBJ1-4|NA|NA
TGCAGTGCTAGTCTTCCATCCGGGACTAATGAAAAACTGTTTTTT
CSASLPSGTNEKLFF
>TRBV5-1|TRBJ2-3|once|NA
TGCGCCAGCAGGGACCGTGGGGGCGCCGGAGATACGCAGTATTTT
CASRDRGGAGDTQYF
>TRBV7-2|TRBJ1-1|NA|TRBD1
TGTGCCAGCAGCCCACAGGGGGCATCTGAAGCTTTCTTT
CASSPQGASEAFF
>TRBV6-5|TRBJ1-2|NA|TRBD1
TGTGCCAGCAGCCTGACCCGGACAGGCTATGGCTACACCTTC
CASSLTRTGYGYTF
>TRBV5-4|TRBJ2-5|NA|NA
TGTGCCAGCAGCGGCGGACATAGGGAGACCCAGTACTTC
CASSGGHRETQYF
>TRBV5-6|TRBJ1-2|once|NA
TGTGCCAGCAGCCAGCGACGGGCTAACTATGGCTACACCTTC
CASSQRRANYGYTF
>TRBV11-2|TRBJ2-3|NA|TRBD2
TGTGCCAGCAGCTTAGGGCGGGGGGGCGTAGATACGCAGTATTTT
CASSLGRGGVDTQYF
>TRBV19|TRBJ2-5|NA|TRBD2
TGTGCCAGTAGTATAGTTGGGCGGGCTAGCGGTCGAGAGACCCAGTACTTC
CASSIVGRASGRETQYF
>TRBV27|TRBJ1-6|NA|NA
TGTGCCAGCTTCCCCCTTGGCAGGGTGAATTCACCCCTCCACTTT
CASFPLGRVNSPLHF
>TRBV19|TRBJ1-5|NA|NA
TGTGCCAGTAGTATAGGACAATCCGTAAGCAATCAGCCCCAGCATTTT
CASSIGQSVSNQPQHF
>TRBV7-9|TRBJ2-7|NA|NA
TGTGCCAGCAGTTTAGGGTACGGGTACCTCGTCGAGCAGTACTTC
CASSLGYGYLVEQYF
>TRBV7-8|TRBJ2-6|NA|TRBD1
TGTGCCAGCAGCTTAGATGGGACAGTTTCTTCCGGGGCCAACGTCCTGACTTTC
CASSLDGTVSSGANVLTF
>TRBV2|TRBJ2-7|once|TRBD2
TGTGCCAGCCTGGCGACAGGCGAGCTAGCGGGAGGGAGCTCCTACGAGCAGTACTTC
CASLATGELAGGSSYEQYF
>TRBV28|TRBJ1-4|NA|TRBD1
TGTGCCAGCAGTCGCCCAGCGGCCCCGGGACAGGAAGATGAAAAACTGTTTTTT
CASSRPAAPGQEDEKLFF
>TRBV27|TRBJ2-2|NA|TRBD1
TGTGCCAGCAGTTCCTTGACAGGGGTATATACCGGGGAGCTGTTTTTT
CASSSLTGVYTGELFF
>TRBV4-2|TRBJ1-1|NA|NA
TGTGCCAGCAGCCAAGATAAGGGACACATGAACGCTGAAGCTTTCTTT
CASSQDKGHMNAEAFF
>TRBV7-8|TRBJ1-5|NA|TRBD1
TGTGCCAGCAGCTCTCGACAGGGGGTTCAGCCCCAGCATTTT
CASSSRQGVQPQHF